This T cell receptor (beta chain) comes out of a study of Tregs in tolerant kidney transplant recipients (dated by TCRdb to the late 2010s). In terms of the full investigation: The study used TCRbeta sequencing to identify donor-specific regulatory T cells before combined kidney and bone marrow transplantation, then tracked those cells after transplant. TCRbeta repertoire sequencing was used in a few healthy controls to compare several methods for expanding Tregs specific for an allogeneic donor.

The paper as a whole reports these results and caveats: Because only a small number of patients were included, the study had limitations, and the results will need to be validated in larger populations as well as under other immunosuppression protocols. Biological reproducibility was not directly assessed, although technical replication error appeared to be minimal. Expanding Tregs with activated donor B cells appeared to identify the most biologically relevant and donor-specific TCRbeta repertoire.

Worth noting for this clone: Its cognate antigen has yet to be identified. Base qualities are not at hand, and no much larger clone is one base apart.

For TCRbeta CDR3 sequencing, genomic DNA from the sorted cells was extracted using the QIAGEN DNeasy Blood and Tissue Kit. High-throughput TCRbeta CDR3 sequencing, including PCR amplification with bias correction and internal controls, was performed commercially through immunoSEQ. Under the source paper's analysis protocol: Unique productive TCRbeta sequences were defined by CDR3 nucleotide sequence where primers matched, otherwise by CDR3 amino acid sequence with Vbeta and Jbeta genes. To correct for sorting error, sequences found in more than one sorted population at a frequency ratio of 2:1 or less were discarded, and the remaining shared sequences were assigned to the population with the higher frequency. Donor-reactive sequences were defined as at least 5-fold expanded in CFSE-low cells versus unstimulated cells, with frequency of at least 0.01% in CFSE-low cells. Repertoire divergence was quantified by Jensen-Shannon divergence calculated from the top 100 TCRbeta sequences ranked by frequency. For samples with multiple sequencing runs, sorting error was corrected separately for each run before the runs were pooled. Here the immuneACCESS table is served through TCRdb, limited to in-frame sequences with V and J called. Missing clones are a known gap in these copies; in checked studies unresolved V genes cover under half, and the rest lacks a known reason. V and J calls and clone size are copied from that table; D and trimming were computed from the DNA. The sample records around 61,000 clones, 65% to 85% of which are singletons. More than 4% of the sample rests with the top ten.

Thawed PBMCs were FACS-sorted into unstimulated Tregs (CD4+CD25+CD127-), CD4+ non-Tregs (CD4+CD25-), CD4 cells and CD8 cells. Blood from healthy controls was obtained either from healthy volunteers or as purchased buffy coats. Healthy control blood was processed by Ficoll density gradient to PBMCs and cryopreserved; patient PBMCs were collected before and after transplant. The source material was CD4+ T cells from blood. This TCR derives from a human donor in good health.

CDR3 protein: CATRPYGPTNEKLFF. The DNA reads TGTGCCACACGTCCCTACGGGCCAACTAATGAAAAACTGTTTTTT. The receptor chain draws on TRBV19 and TRBJ1-4; no D gene call is confident. Based on the germline V gene (reference sequence), the CDR1 and CDR2 sequences are LNHDA and SQIVND. Including cysteine and phenylalanine, the CDR3 has 15 amino acids. The sequence is cut down to CDR3 DNA, 45 bases in frame from base 1. V is shortened by 10 bases, J by 0 bases, and the region joining them spans 15 bases. The entire variable domain, with the stretches around the CDR3 drawn from the reference TRBV19 and TRBJ1-4 proteins, is DGGITQSPKYLFRKEGQNVTLSCEQNLNHDAMYWYRQDPGQGLRLIYYSQIVNDFQKGDIAEGYSVSREKKESFPLTVTSAQKNPTAFYLCATRPYGPTNEKLFFGSGTQLSVL.